This is a list of T cell receptor beta chains from one sample in a study of graft-versus-host responses after intestinal transplantation. Produced via immunoSEQ multiplex PCR; TCRdb's table is partial and in-frame only. The data contain about 21,000 clones, around 38% of them singletons. Sequences were derived from alloreactive CD8+ T cells from a mixed lymphocyte reaction culture, sampled before intestinal transplant. All receptors derive from a human patient who received an intestinal transplant. Each CDR3 is given with its conserved first and last residue. A D gene is named only where the DNA matches it firmly. Where a row states a size, it is once, few, many or the class of an expanded clone; other rows omit it.

v_call: TRBV9
j_call: TRBJ2-3
clone_size: .
d_call: .
cdr3_aa: CASSVKWGWVTDTQYF
cdr3_nt: TGTGCCAGCAGCGTAAAGTGGGGGTGGGTCACAGATACGCAGTATTTT

v_call: TRBV6-1
j_call: TRBJ2-3
clone_size: .
d_call: .
cdr3_aa: CANAQTDTQYF
cdr3_nt: TGTGCCAATGCCCAGACAGATACGCAGTATTTT

v_call: TRBV5-4
j_call: TRBJ2-7
clone_size: .
d_call: TRBD2
cdr3_aa: CASSLSGGGPHEQYF
cdr3_nt: TGTGCCAGCAGCTTGTCGGGGGGAGGGCCCCACGAGCAGTACTTC

v_call: TRBV4-1
j_call: TRBJ2-3
clone_size: few
d_call: .
cdr3_aa: CASSQEGTGAADTQYF
cdr3_nt: TGCGCCAGCAGCCAAGAGGGGACGGGAGCGGCAGATACGCAGTATTTT

v_call: TRBV6-5
j_call: TRBJ2-7
clone_size: few
d_call: .
cdr3_aa: CASSSGDLREQYF
cdr3_nt: TGTGCCAGCAGTTCCGGAGACTTGCGCGAGCAGTACTTC

v_call: TRBV30
j_call: TRBJ1-3
clone_size: medium-sized
d_call: .
cdr3_aa: CAWSVLSGNTIYF
cdr3_nt: TGTGCCTGGAGTGTTCTCTCTGGAAACACCATATATTTT

v_call: TRBV18
j_call: TRBJ2-3
clone_size: .
d_call: .
cdr3_aa: CASSPSAIFSTDTQYF
cdr3_nt: TGTGCCAGCTCACCATCGGCCATCTTTAGCACAGATACGCAGTATTTT

v_call: TRBV7-9
j_call: TRBJ2-1
clone_size: once
d_call: .
cdr3_aa: CASSLLYLSEQFF
cdr3_nt: TGTGCCAGCAGCTTGCTCTACCTATCTGAGCAGTTCTTC

v_call: TRBV10-1
j_call: TRBJ2-7
clone_size: medium-sized
d_call: TRBD2
cdr3_aa: CASSELRLAGEQYF
cdr3_nt: TGCGCCAGCAGTGAACTTAGACTAGCGGGAGAGCAGTACTTC

v_call: TRBV30
j_call: TRBJ2-5
clone_size: .
d_call: TRBD2
cdr3_aa: CAWSWSSSGETQYF
cdr3_nt: TGTGCCTGGAGTTGGTCCTCTAGCGGAGAGACCCAGTACTTC